A selection of T cell receptor beta chains follows, all from one sample in a study of T-cell reconstitution after alpha-beta-depleted transplantation in children. TCRdb re-called the PCR reads through MiXCR, storing one row per CDR3 protein. The table lists 300,000 or so distinct CDR3 sequences, almost 10% of them singletons, with about 9.4% in the top ten. Sequenced here: PBMCs from the stem cell graft donor, sampled from the stem cell graft. These receptors all stem from a human donor who donated a stem cell graft to a child with SCID. Both conserved end residues are part of each CDR3. D genes are given only for firm matches. Where a row states a size, it is once, few, many or the class of an expanded clone; other rows omit it.

J,size,V,D,DNA,CDR3
TRBJ2-1,few,TRBV29-1,TRBD2,TGCAGCGTTGTCCGCGGGGGGGCTTACAATGAGCAGTTCTTC,CSVVRGGAYNEQFF
TRBJ2-1,.,TRBV7-9,.,TGTGCCAGCAGCCGTGTCCCGGGCAATGAGCAGTTCTTC,CASSRVPGNEQFF
TRBJ1-6,.,TRBV12-5,TRBD1,TGTGCTAGTGGTTTGAGTCCGGGACAGGGGAATTCACCCCTCCACTTT,CASGLSPGQGNSPLHF
TRBJ2-2,few,TRBV4-2,.,TGTGCCAGCAGCCATGCTAAGACCCGACTGAACACCGGGGAGCTGTTTTTT,CASSHAKTRLNTGELFF
TRBJ1-3,many,TRBV15,.,TGTGCCACCAGCAGAGATGGTCGAAACACCATATATTTT,CATSRDGRNTIYF
TRBJ2-1,few,TRBV12-3/TRBV12-4,TRBD2,TGTGCCAGCAGTCCGACTAGCGGGGGGGTTTATGGCAATGAGCAGTTCTTC,CASSPTSGGVYGNEQFF
TRBJ2-6,few,TRBV9,TRBD1,TGTGCCAGCAGCGTAGGTGGGCGGGGGACAGGGCTCTCTGGGGCCAACGTCCTGACTTTC,CASSVGGRGTGLSGANVLTF
TRBJ2-1,.,TRBV6-1,.,TGTGCCAGCAGTGACTATAGGGGCAATGAGCAGTTCTTC,CASSDYRGNEQFF
TRBJ2-1,few,TRBV12-3/TRBV12-4,.,TGTGCCAGCAGTTTAAGGGGTACTTACAATGAGCAGTTCTTC,CASSLRGTYNEQFF
TRBJ1-1,.,TRBV11-2,.,TGTGCCAGCAGCTTAAGGAATTTGAACACTGAAGCTTTCTTT,CASSLRNLNTEAFF
TRBJ2-1,many,TRBV12-3/TRBV12-4,TRBD2,TGTGCCAGCAGTTTAGTGGGTAGCGGGGGGGCTGAGCAGTTCTTC,CASSLVGSGGAEQFF
TRBJ2-7,few,TRBV29-1,.,TGCAGCGTTGAGGAACTCTACGAGCAGTACTTC,CSVEELYEQYF
TRBJ1-4,.,TRBV5-1,.,TGCGCCAGCAGCCTACAGGGAATGCAAGAAAAACTGTTTTTT,CASSLQGMQEKLFF
TRBJ1-1,.,TRBV29-1,.,TGCAGCGTTGAACGGGGGCTCGGCACTGAAGCTTTCTTT,CSVERGLGTEAFF
TRBJ1-1,few,TRBV5-1,.,TGCGCCAGCAGCCTCTACGGGACGAAGAACACTGAAGCTTTCTTT,CASSLYGTKNTEAFF
TRBJ1-4,few,TRBV5-1,TRBD1,TGCGCCAGCAGCTCGGGACAGGGGGCTGAAAAACTGTTTTTT,CASSSGQGAEKLFF